This T cell receptor beta chain was sequenced during a study of immune cell composition in non-small cell lung cancer. Profiling relied on immunoSEQ multiplex PCR, and the TCRdb table lists in-frame clones only, not all of them. The sample contains approximately 4,000 clones, approximately 80% of which appear only once. Trimming took off 5 bases at V and 2 bases at J, with 17 bases between the two ends. Germline V gene sequence: CDR1 SGHVS, CDR2 FNYEAQ. The length of the CDR3 is 16 residues. Frozen unsorted single-cell suspensions supplied the genomic DNA. The source is a human donor with non-small cell lung cancer. The sequenced sample was lung tumor tissue. The V and J genes are TRBV7-6 and TRBJ2-3; weak D call: TRBD2 (6 bases). Written as DNA, the CDR3 is TGTGCCAGCAGCCCCGCGGGGCCAGCGTTCACAGATACGCAGTATTTT. Translation: CASSPAGPAFTDTQYF.